These 26 T cell receptor beta chains were all obtained from the same sample, sequenced in a study of identical twins. TCRdb reprocessed the 5' RACE reads via MiXCR and lists one record per CDR3 protein. The data contain approximately 530,000 distinct CDR3 sequences, approximately 20% of them singletons. These data were also filed under a second study, of yellow fever vaccine responses in identical twins.

Sequencing input: CD4+ T cells sorted from blood. Receptors were obtained from a woman under 30 in good health.

This chain's CDR3 is CSVKAGPNTGELFF. The CDR3 DNA sequence: TGCAGCGTCAAGGCAGGGCCGAACACCGGGGAGCTGTTTTTT. This rearrangement joins TRBV29-1 to TRBJ2-2; a weak D match, TRBD1 (5 bases). CDR1 is SQVTM and CDR2 is ANQGSEA in the germline V gene. The CDR3 contains 14 residues. Deletions cut 6 bases from V and 0 bases from J, with 11 bases between.

CDR3 sequence: CASTSGRTQETQYF. The CDR3 DNA is TGTGCCAGTACGAGCGGGAGGACCCAAGAGACCCAGTACTTC. The J gene is TRBJ2-5, the V gene TRBV19; 9 bases are shared with TRBD2. The V gene's germline CDR1 is LNHDA and CDR2 SQIVND (reference sequence). This CDR3 has 14 residues. The V segment lost 7 bases and the J segment 1 base; nucleotides outside the gene matches: 4.

J is TRBJ2-5 and V is TRBV5-1; TRBD2 agrees at 13 bases. V dropped 3 bases and J dropped 0; count of bases not matched to a gene: 11. CDR3 size: 19 residues. Germline loops: CDR1 SGHRS, CDR2 YFSETQ. CDR3 DNA sequence: TGCGCCAGCAGCTCACGGACTAGCGGGGGACTCACGCACCAAGAGACCCAGTACTTC. Translation gives CASSSRTSGGLTHQETQYF.

This clonotype was seen more than once but under ten times. This chain uses TRBV28 with TRBJ1-6; D gene uncertain. The germline CDR1 and CDR2 sequences are MDHEN and SYDVKM. V shed 7 bases and J shed 8 bases, with 9 bases lying between them. The CDR3 is 12 residues long. In DNA, the CDR3 is TGTGCCAGCACCATCTACTATTCACCCCTCCACTTT. Translation gives CASTIYYSPLHF.

This clonotype turned up a few times. The chain has TRBV7-2 and TRBJ2-7, with D perhaps being TRBD1 or TRBD2 (7 bases each). V dropped 5 bases and J dropped 3 bases, with 14 bases sitting between them. This CDR3 is built from 14 residues. The V gene's germline CDR1 is SGHTA and CDR2 FQGNSA. CDR3: CASSMQGGVYEQYF. Written as DNA, the CDR3 is TGTGCCAGCAGCATGCAGGGGGGGGTCTACGAGCAGTACTTC.

There are a few counts of this clonotype. The chain links TRBV20-1 to TRBJ2-1, with a weak D call TRBD1 (5 bases). The CDR3 has 15 amino acids. Germline-derived CDR1 and CDR2 are DFQATT and SNEGSKA (reference sequence). Trimming took off 0 bases at V and 5 bases at J, with 14 bases between the two ends. The CDR3 loop is CSARDVGAPNNEQFF. The CDR3 DNA is TGCAGTGCTAGAGATGTAGGGGCCCCAAACAATGAGCAGTTCTTC.

The chain is built from TRBV20-1 and TRBJ2-5; 7 nucleotides agree with TRBD1. Looked up from germline, CDR1 is DFQATT and CDR2 is SNEGSKA (reference sequence). The CDR3 covers 15 residues. The ends lost 3 bases at V and 1 base at J; junction bases unmatched: 8. CDR3 DNA sequence: TGCAGTGCTAGCCCCGGGACAGCAAGCCAAGAGACCCAGTACTTC. Its protein is CSASPGTASQETQYF.

This clonotype was seen a few times. The rearrangement uses TRBV12-3 or TRBV12-4 and TRBJ2-7, with D possibly being TRBD1 or TRBD2 (6 bases each). CDR3 length: 14 amino acids. Trimming took 6 bases from V and 3 from J, leaving 15 bases between them. The CDR3 loop is CASSPGAGIYEQYF. Here the CDR3 DNA reads TGTGCCAGCAGCCCGGGGGCGGGGATCTACGAGCAGTACTTC.

This clonotype was seen a few times. The chain couples TRBV20-1 to TRBJ2-3, with a possible D match to TRBD2 (6 bases). CDR1 is DFQATT, CDR2 SNEGSKA, per germline (reference sequence). This CDR3 comprises 17 residues. Trimming took off 3 bases at V and 1 base at J, with 20 bases between the two ends. CDR3 amino acids: CSASRGSSVSGTDTQYF. DNA for the CDR3: TGCAGTGCTAGTCGGGGGAGTTCTGTCAGCGGCACAGATACGCAGTATTTT.

The J gene is TRBJ2-5, the V gene TRBV21-1. TRBV21-1 has pseudogene status. CDR3 size: 15 residues. The CDR3 here is CASSKEGSAFLTQYF. CDR3 sequence (DNA): TGTGCCAGCAGCAAGGAAGGAAGTGCCTTCCTAACCCAGTACTTC.

The sample holds a few counts of this clonotype. V usage is TRBV12-3 or TRBV12-4 and J usage is TRBJ2-1, with a tentative D call TRBD2 (5 bases). The ends were cut back, 7 bases at V and 6 bases at J, with 13 bases in the middle. The CDR3 extends over 13 amino acids. The DNA for the CDR3 is TGTGCCAGCACCAAAAGTCGGGGCAATGAGCAGTTCTTC. Its translation: CASTKSRGNEQFF.

J is TRBJ2-5 and V is TRBV7-2, with D tentatively TRBD2 (6 bases). This CDR3 contains 15 residues. The germline V gene encodes CDR1 SGHTA and CDR2 FQGNSA. V was pared by 3 bases and J by 5 bases, with 16 bases between. CDR3 sequence: CASSLVGGDGETQYF. The CDR3 coding sequence is TGTGCCAGCAGCTTGGTGGGCGGGGACGGGGAGACCCAGTACTTC.

CDR3: CASSPRLSGSYEQYF. In nucleotides, the CDR3 is TGTGCCAGCTCACCACGACTCTCCGGGTCCTACGAGCAGTACTTC. This sequence joins TRBV18 and TRBJ2-7; D gene uncertain. The V and J ends lost 1 base and 1 base respectively, with 11 bases between them. Germline values: CDR1 KGHSH, CDR2 LQKENI. This CDR3 is 15 amino acids long.

This chain joins TRBV25-1 and TRBJ2-1; D is possibly TRBD1 (6 bases). V dropped 6 bases and J dropped 0 bases, with 12 bases sitting between them. Germline V gene lookup returns CDR1 MGHDK and CDR2 SYGVNS. The CDR3 has 15 amino acids. This CDR3 is CASRIGTHSYNEQFF. The CDR3 DNA is TGTGCCAGCAGGATAGGGACACACTCCTACAATGAGCAGTTCTTC. The full variable domain, its missing parts supplied by reference TRBV25-1 and TRBJ2-1, is EADIYQTPRYLVIGTGKKITLECSQTMGHDKMYWYQQDPGMELHLIHYSYGVNSTEKGDLSSESTVSRIRTEHFPLTLESARPSHTSQYLCASRIGTHSYNEQFFGPGTRLTVL.

This clonotype was seen only a few times. V is TRBV20-1 and J is TRBJ2-3; a possible D gene is TRBD1 (5 bases). The CDR3 extends over 12 amino acids. Germline V gives CDR1 DFQATT, CDR2 SNEGSKA (reference sequence). Trimming shortened V by 6 bases and J by 4 bases, and 11 bases separated the two germline ends. DNA of the CDR3: TGCAGTGCAAGTGGGGCTTCAGATACGCAGTATTTT. It specifies CSASGASDTQYF.

The CDR3 DNA reads TGTGCCATCAGTGAGACAGGGGGCTACGAGCAGTACTTC. Protein: CAISETGGYEQYF. The chain links TRBV10-3 to TRBJ2-7; 8 bases agree with TRBD1. Germline-derived CDR1 and CDR2 are ENHRY and SYGVKD. Losses at the gene ends were 2 bases for V and 3 bases for J; bases not matched to a gene: 0. The CDR3 is 13 amino acids.

A few counts support this clonotype. V is TRBV28 and J is TRBJ2-3; D gene uncertain. The ends were cut back, 7 bases at V and 8 bases at J, with 16 bases in the middle. The germline V gene has CDR1 MDHEN and CDR2 SYDVKM. The CDR3 extends over 13 amino acids. In DNA, the CDR3 is TGTGCCAGCACCACCCTCCCCTCCGCTACGCAGTATTTT. It translates to CASTTLPSATQYF.

This clonotype was detected only a few times. J is TRBJ2-1 and V is TRBV5-6; either TRBD1 or TRBD2 may supply D (7 bases each). CDR3 length: 17 residues. V shed 4 bases and J shed 2 bases, with 19 bases lying between them. Germline loops: CDR1 SGHDT, CDR2 YYEEEE. The CDR3: CASSPQGGRGPYNEQFF. Written as DNA, the CDR3 is TGTGCCAGCAGCCCCCAGGGGGGGCGGGGACCCTACAATGAGCAGTTCTTC. The full variable domain, in which reference TRBV5-6 and TRBJ2-1 provide the parts outside the CDR3, is DAGVTQSPTHLIKTRGQQVTLRCSPKSGHDTVSWYQQALGQGPQFIFQYYEEEERQRGNFPDRFSGHQFPNYSSELNVNALLLGDSALYLCASSPQGGRGPYNEQFFGPGTRLTVL.

This clonotype has a count of ten or more. V is TRBV24-1 and J is TRBJ2-5, with 8 bases aligning to TRBD1. This CDR3 is 13 amino acids long. With V trimmed by 9 bases and J by 3 bases, 5 bases remained unmatched. Per germline, CDR1 KGHDR and CDR2 SFDVKD. CDR3 in DNA: TGTGCCACCGCGACAGGGGCGGAAGAGACCCAGTACTTC. Encoded protein: CATATGAEETQYF.

The gene calls are TRBV5-5 and TRBJ1-2, with D perhaps matching TRBD1 (5 bases). CDR3 length: 15 amino acids. The ends were cut back, 4 bases at V and 7 bases at J, with 20 bases in the middle. CDR1 SGHKS and CDR2 YYEKEE come from the germline V gene (reference sequence). This CDR3 reads CASSPWGGTEVGYTF. Written as DNA, the CDR3 is TGTGCCAGCAGCCCATGGGGCGGAACTGAGGTTGGCTACACCTTC.

The chain is built from TRBV7-9 and TRBJ1-1; D is unclear. The V end was cut by 1 base, the J end by 7 bases, with 13 bases between. CDR1 and CDR2 (germline): SEHNR, FQNEAQ (reference sequence). There are 14 residues in the CDR3. CDR3 coding DNA: TGTGCCAGCAGCTTAGATAACAGCATCCATGAAGCTTTCTTT. Amino acid sequence: CASSLDNSIHEAFF. Variable domain in full (rest from reference TRBV7-9 and TRBJ1-1): DTGVSQNPRHKITKRGQNVTFRCDPISEHNRLYWYRQTLGQGPEFLTYFQNEAQLEKSRLLSDRFSAERPKGSFSTLEIQRTEQGDSAMYLCASSLDNSIHEAFFGQGTRLTVV.

V is TRBV11-2 and J is TRBJ1-2, with D unresolved. V gave up 3 bases and J gave up 8 bases, with 16 bases separating them. The CDR3 consists of 14 residues. Germline loops: CDR1 SGHAT, CDR2 FQNNGV. CDR3 coding DNA: TGTGCCAGCAGCTTTGTCGGTGGGGTTCGGGGCTACACCTTC. It is translated as CASSFVGGVRGYTF.

The chain recombines TRBV29-1 with TRBJ2-2, with 8 bases identical to TRBD2. The CDR3 sequence is 12 residues long. The germline V gene has CDR1 SQVTM and CDR2 ANQGSEA. For the CDR3, the DNA is TGCTCGGGAGGGGTGAACACCGGGGAGCTGTTTTTT. Translated: CSGGVNTGELFF.

In its sample, this clonotype was seen once. This chain connects TRBV7-3 to TRBJ2-1, with 8 bases fitting TRBD1. CDR3 length: 15 amino acids. CDR1 and CDR2 (germline): SGHTA, FQGTGA. V dropped 6 bases and J dropped 1; count of bases not matched to a gene: 5. CDR3 loop: CASRKDRGSYNEQFF. The CDR3 DNA reads TGTGCCAGCAGGAAAGACAGGGGTTCCTACAATGAGCAGTTCTTC.

The chain combines TRBV29-1 with TRBJ2-1; tentatively, D is TRBD1 (5 bases). Germline V gene data show CDR1 as SQVTM and CDR2 as ANQGSEA. Trimming shortened V by 3 bases and J by 5 bases, and 11 bases separated the two germline ends. This CDR3 region has 13 residues. The CDR3 loop is CSVDRVRDNEQFF. The DNA of the CDR3 is TGCAGCGTTGACAGGGTACGGGACAATGAGCAGTTCTTC.

The chain employs TRBV27 and TRBJ2-5, with D hard to call. V lost 6 bases to trimming and J lost 7 bases, with 21 bases between them. The CDR3 has 15 residues. Germline lookup yields CDR1 MNHEY and CDR2 SMNVEV (reference sequence). In nucleotides, the CDR3 is TGTGCCAGCAGCCAAACTATTAGGGCCCGAGGGACCCAGTACTTC. It specifies CASSQTIRARGTQYF.